The T cell receptor (beta chain) under discussion was sequenced for a study of blood T cell repertoires in COVID-19. Generated by immunoSEQ multiplex PCR, the TCRdb table keeps only in-frame clones and is missing some. The sample lists approximately 100,000 clones; approximately 84% were seen once. Per germline, CDR1 SNHLY and CDR2 FYNNEI. This CDR3 has 16 residues. The V gene end was trimmed by 10 bases and the J gene end by 15 bases; junction bases not matched to a gene: 24. The receptor was derived from a human donor in a cohort sampled during active COVID-19. Sample: peripheral blood. The V and J genes are TRBV2 and TRBJ1-4; 9 nucleotides match TRBD1. CDR3: CATSRGGDRASGGLFF. CDR3 bases: TGTGCCACTTCACGGGGCGGGGACAGGGCCTCTGGAGGGTTGTTTTTT.